Listed here is a single T cell receptor beta chain. This clonotype was observed a few times. Its specific antigen is unknown. Per-base qualities were not stored, and no clone one base away is much larger. These data come from a study of blood T cells in healthy people across ages (dated by TCRdb to about 2015). General notes on the study: In model experiments, template switching captured about one uniquely barcoded TCR beta cDNA molecule for every two T cells. To avoid experimental bias, donors of different ages were distributed randomly across sequencing lanes. Donors were grouped into four age groups: young (average approximately 15 years), middle-aged (over 35), aged (around 62) and long-lived (about 82). Age-related changes in TCR beta repertoire diversity were measured in the study by deep sequencing normalized with unique cDNA molecular identifiers. The study analyzed two additional independent replicas of 1 million unique cDNA reads from the same blood draw for two donors, one aged 18 to 29 and one aged 80 or older. The paper's findings and limits, for the study overall: As age increased, observed TCR beta diversity per million T cells dropped in a roughly linear way, and a significant reduction was already evident by age approximately 40. Conclusive comparison of naive and antigen-experienced compartments was prevented by the profiling of bulk unsorted PBMCs. Donor CMV infection status was unknown, potentially confounding age-related changes in expanded clonotypes. Estimates of total diversity based on one million sequenced T cells were regarded as lower bounds and as underestimates. Compared with the aged group, the long-lived group had more naive CD4+ T cells, fewer expanded clones and increased TCR diversity, suggesting age selection. Observed TCR beta diversity correlated strongly with the percentage of naive T cells measured by flow cytometry.

Trimming at the junction amounts to 3 bases on V and 2 bases on J, and the germline ends lie 8 bases apart. The germline V gene encodes CDR1 MNHEY and CDR2 SMNVEV (reference sequence). Inclusive of the bounding cysteine and phenylalanine, the CDR3 is 13 residues long. Of the read, only the CDR3 DNA is kept; its 39 bases are in frame from base 1. Library method: 5' RACE. The data were produced on an Illumina HiSeq 2500. A second PCR of about 6 to 11 cycles was performed with a sample-barcoded 5' primer and a J-beta primer mix. A unique molecular identifier was introduced onto each TCR beta cDNA molecule by a template-switch 5' adaptor carrying 12 random nucleotides. Each sample yielded at least 3 million CDR3-containing paired-end reads. First-strand cDNA synthesis was performed from all RNA using the Mint cDNA synthesis kit, with priming by a TRBC-specific oligonucleotide. Following uracil-DNA glycosylase treatment, a first 18-cycle PCR with universal primers M1SS and BC2_uni_R was performed on all cDNA. Per the authors' processing: For normalization, 1 million high-quality reads were randomly selected from each sample, with every read carrying a distinct molecular identifier. Reads sharing molecular identifiers were discarded rather than binned into consensus sequences. MiTCR, with a Q25 quality threshold and the strictest error-elimination algorithm, was used for CDR3 identification, clonotype clustering and error correction. A nonparametric unseen species model using Euler transformation provided a lower-bound estimate of total TCR beta diversity. Clones were called with MiXCR by TCRdb after fastp trimmed the public reads at Q25, and only in-frame beta chains were retained. Duplicate CDR3 protein sequences are folded into a single record with the most common DNA and genes. The V and J calls come from TCRdb's annotation, not from the publication. The sample table contains some 1.4 million distinct CDR3 sequences; only one count was recorded for 35% to 45% of them. The leading ten clones occupy 7% to 9% of the sample.

The donors were roughly 39 Caucasian individuals from Russia, aged roughly 6 to 100 years, who were systemically healthy. Around 10 milliliters of peripheral blood were collected from each donor into EDTA-treated Vacutainer tubes. Ficoll-Paque density-gradient centrifugation was used to isolate PBMCs, with at least 7 million per sample. Total RNA, at least 5 micrograms per sample, was extracted from PBMCs with Trizol reagent. Naive CD45RAhigh/CD27high T cell percentages were measured by flow cytometry on a PBMC aliquot from every donor. The sample comprised blood. The rearranged segments are TRBV27 and TRBJ2-7; matching of 6 bases hints at TRBD1 as the D gene. The receptor was derived from a woman aged 18-29 years in good health. The DNA is TGTGCCAGCAGTTTGTACAGGGCCTACGAGCAGTACTTC. It is translated as CASSLYRAYEQYF.